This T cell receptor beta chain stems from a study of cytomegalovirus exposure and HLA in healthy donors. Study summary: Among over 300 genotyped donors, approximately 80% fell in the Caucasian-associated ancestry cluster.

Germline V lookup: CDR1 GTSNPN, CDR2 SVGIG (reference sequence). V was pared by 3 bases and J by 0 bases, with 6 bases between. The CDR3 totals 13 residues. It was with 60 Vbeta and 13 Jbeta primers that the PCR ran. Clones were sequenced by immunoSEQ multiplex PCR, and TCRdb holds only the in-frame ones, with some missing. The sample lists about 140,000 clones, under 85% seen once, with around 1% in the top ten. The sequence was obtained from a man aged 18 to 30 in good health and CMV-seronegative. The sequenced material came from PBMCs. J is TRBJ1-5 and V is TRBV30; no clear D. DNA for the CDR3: TGTGCCTGGAGGCCAGATAGCAATCAGCCCCAGCATTTT. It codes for CAWRPDSNQPQHF.